Presented here are 29 T cell receptor beta chains from one specimen sequenced in a study of siplizumab effects on memory and regulatory T cells. Clones were sequenced by immunoSEQ multiplex PCR, and TCRdb holds only the in-frame ones, with some missing. Of about 27,000 clones in the sample, more than 65% were seen once. The sample consisted of memory CD4+ T cells sorted from blood. These receptors came from a human donor in good health.

This chain joins TRBV30 and TRBJ2-2, with 13 nucleotides matching TRBD2. V lost 1 base to trimming and J lost 4 bases; unmatched junction nucleotides: 6. The CDR3 has 17 residues. Germline V gene data show CDR1 as GTSNPN and CDR2 as SVGIG (reference sequence). The CDR3 here is CAWSAPGLAGPTGELFF. The CDR3 DNA reads as TGTGCCTGGAGTGCCCCGGGACTAGCGGGACCCACCGGGGAGCTGTTTTTT. The full variable domain, its missing parts supplied by reference TRBV30 and TRBJ2-2, is SQTIHQWPATLVQPVGSPLSLECTVEGTSNPNLYWYRQAAGRGLQLLFYSVGIGQISSEVPQNLSASRPQDRQFILSSKKLLLSDSGFYLCAWSAPGLAGPTGELFFGEGSRLTVL.

This clone has more than one count but fewer than ten. The chain joins TRBV28 to TRBJ2-7; 7 bases are shared with TRBD2. The CDR3 spans 12 residues. Germline CDR1 reads MDHEN; CDR2 reads SYDVKM. With V trimmed by 3 bases and J by 7 bases, 3 bases remained unmatched. The CDR3 here is CASSFIAGEQYF. CDR3 nucleotide sequence: TGTGCCAGCAGTTTCATAGCGGGTGAGCAGTACTTC.

The chain couples TRBV7-2 to TRBJ2-1; 7 bases line up with TRBD2. The germline V gene has CDR1 SGHTA and CDR2 FQGNSA. The CDR3 runs 16 residues. V was pared by 8 bases and J by 9 bases, with 19 bases of the junction left unmatched. The CDR3 reads CASGRPGGGIRSEQFF. DNA of the CDR3: TGTGCCAGCGGCAGACCGGGAGGAGGGATCCGGTCTGAGCAGTTCTTC.

The chain links TRBV15 to TRBJ2-1; 10 bases agree with TRBD2. CDR3 length: 16 amino acids. The V and J ends lost 7 bases and 1 base, in that order; junction bases with no gene match: 7. Germline loops: CDR1 LNHNV, CDR2 YYDKDF (reference sequence). The CDR3 here is CATKTTSGFSYNEQFF. Here the CDR3 DNA reads TGTGCCACCAAAACGACTAGCGGGTTTTCCTACAATGAGCAGTTCTTC. The whole variable domain, remainder taken from reference TRBV15 and TRBJ2-1, is DAMVIQNPRYQVTQFGKPVTLSCSQTLNHNVMYWYQQKSSQAPKLLFHYYDKDFNNEADTPDNFQSRRPNTSFCFLDIRSPGLGDTAMYLCATKTTSGFSYNEQFFGPGTRLTVL.

This clone occurred a few times. This chain connects TRBV7-3 to TRBJ2-3; 8 nucleotides match TRBD1. Trimming cost V 5 bases and J 2 bases; bases outside gene matches: 9. The CDR3 loop spans 16 amino acids. Germline V gene sequence: CDR1 SGHTA, CDR2 FQGTGA. The CDR3 DNA reads as TGTGCCAGCAGCCCCCGGACAGGGTTGGTCACAGATACGCAGTATTTT. It is translated as CASSPRTGLVTDTQYF. Drawing the rest from reference TRBV7-3 and TRBJ2-3, the complete variable domain is GAGVSQTPSNKVTEKGKYVELRCDPISGHTALYWYRQSLGQGPEFLIYFQGTGAADDSGLPNDRFFAVRPEGSVSTLKIQRTERGDSAVYLCASSPRTGLVTDTQYFGPGTRLTVL.

The gene calls are TRBV15 and TRBJ1-2, with TRBD1 as a possible D gene (5 bases). The V end was cut by 0 bases, the J end by 2 bases, with 13 bases between. Germline CDR1 LNHNV, CDR2 YYDKDF (reference sequence). The CDR3 consists of 16 residues. The CDR3 is CATSRDRGVRNYGYTF. CDR3 sequence (DNA): TGTGCCACCAGCAGAGACCGGGGGGTTCGAAACTATGGCTACACCTTC.

This chain links TRBV25-1 with TRBJ1-1, with D possibly being TRBD1 (5 bases). V lost 7 bases, J lost 4 bases, and 13 bases lay in between. CDR1 is MGHDK, CDR2 SYGVNS, per germline. The CDR3 totals 13 residues. CDR3 nucleotide sequence: TGTGCCAGCACCAATATCGGGGGCACTGAAGCTTTCTTT. This encodes CASTNIGGTEAFF.

The chain has TRBV7-9 and TRBJ2-7; either TRBD1 or TRBD2 may supply D (5 bases each). Germline CDR1 reads SEHNR; CDR2 reads FQNEAQ (reference sequence). The ends were cut back, 4 bases at V and 6 bases at J, with 16 bases in the middle. The CDR3 loop spans 14 amino acids. The CDR3 DNA follows: TGTGCCAGCAGCTCATCGGGGCCTGGCCCCGAGCAGTACTTC. Protein sequence: CASSSSGPGPEQYF.

This clone was seen only once. This chain uses TRBV25-1 with TRBJ1-3; 8 bases line up with TRBD1. With 1 base clipped from V and 4 bases from J, the junction kept 3 bases outside the gene matches. Germline-derived CDR1 and CDR2 are MGHDK and SYGVNS. The CDR3 consists of 15 residues. The DNA for the CDR3 is TGTGCCAGCAGTGAATCAGGGGACAGGGGAAACACCATATATTTT. Protein: CASSESGDRGNTIYF.

This clone was seen only once. The chain combines TRBV19 with TRBJ1-5, with D possibly being TRBD1 (5 bases). Trimming left V 6 bases short and J 2 bases short, with 14 bases between. The CDR3 is 15 amino acids. Germline-derived CDR1 and CDR2 are LNHDA and SQIVND (reference sequence). The CDR3: CASRPGGIGNQPQHF. The CDR3, as DNA: TGTGCCAGTAGGCCGGGGGGGATCGGCAATCAGCCCCAGCATTTT. The complete variable domain, with remaining parts taken from reference TRBV19 and TRBJ1-5, reads DGGITQSPKYLFRKEGQNVTLSCEQNLNHDAMYWYRQDPGQGLRLIYYSQIVNDFQKGDIAEGYSVSREKKESFPLTVTSAQKNPTAFYLCASRPGGIGNQPQHFGDGTRLSIL.

This clone was detected only a few times. The chain joins TRBV4-2 to TRBJ2-1, with 14 bases identical to TRBD2. Unmatched junction bases numbered 3, after V lost 0 bases and J lost 8 bases. The germline CDR1 and CDR2 sequences are LGHNA and YNFKEQ. This CDR3 has 16 amino acids. The CDR3 is CASSQEPGLAGDEQFF. The CDR3 region has the DNA TGTGCCAGCAGCCAAGAACCGGGACTAGCGGGAGATGAGCAGTTCTTC.

The chain's CDR3 is CASSQELSALGTYEQYF. For the CDR3, the DNA is TGCGCCAGCAGCCAAGAGTTATCGGCCTTGGGGACCTACGAGCAGTACTTC. The J gene is TRBJ2-7, the V gene TRBV4-1; no definite D call. V shed 0 bases and J shed 2 bases, with 17 bases lying between them. Germline values: CDR1 MGHRA, CDR2 YSYEKL. This CDR3 comprises 17 residues.

The J gene is TRBJ2-1, the V gene TRBV7-2; D not resolved. The CDR3 covers 17 residues. Germline V lookup: CDR1 SGHTA, CDR2 FQGNSA. Trimming took 3 bases from V and 4 from J, leaving 19 bases between them. CDR3 nucleotide sequence: TGTGCCAGCAGCTTCACCCCCGGGTTCGGGCTTTACAATGAGCAGTTCTTC. Its protein is CASSFTPGFGLYNEQFF.

The V and J genes are TRBV6-1 and TRBJ2-7, with TRBD1 identical over 9 bases. The CDR3 consists of 15 residues. The V and J ends lost 4 bases and 0 bases, in that order; junction bases with no gene match: 4. Germline CDR1 and CDR2: MNHNS and SASEGT. The CDR3 sequence is CASSAGQGSSYEQYF. The CDR3, as DNA: TGTGCCAGCAGTGCGGGACAGGGCAGCTCCTACGAGCAGTACTTC.

About this clone itself: This same CDR3 is encoded by further DNA sequences in the sample. The CDR3: CASSARLAGLTGELFF. Written as DNA, the CDR3 is TGTGCCAGCAGCGCCCGACTAGCGGGACTCACCGGGGAGCTGTTTTTT. The rearrangement links TRBV9 to TRBJ2-2; 11 bases agree with TRBD2. V trimming: 3 bases; J trimming: 4 bases; junction bases outside the gene matches: 5. Looked up from germline, CDR1 is SGDLS and CDR2 is YYNGEE. The CDR3 has 16 amino acids.

Turning to this clone: A read error may account for a junction end that differs from germline. The CDR3 DNA sequence: TGTGCCGGCAGTTTAGGGACAGGGCAGTACTTC. It encodes CAGSLGTGQYF. This chain connects TRBV28 to TRBJ2-7; TRBD1 agrees at 8 bases. The CDR3 has 11 residues. The germline gives CDR1 MDHEN, CDR2 SYDVKM.

The V and J genes are TRBV29-1 and TRBJ1-3; 9 nucleotides line up with TRBD1. This CDR3 has 14 residues. CDR1 is SQVTM and CDR2 is ANQGSEA in the germline V gene. V lost 5 bases and J lost 2; bases outside the gene matches: 4. CDR3 residues: CSVSRTGAGNTIYF. CDR3 DNA: TGCAGCGTTTCCCGGACAGGGGCTGGAAACACCATATATTTT.

The CDR3 loop reads CASSFGETQYF. In DNA form, the CDR3 reads TGTGCCAGCAGCTTTGGAGAGACCCAGTACTTC. The V call is TRBV7-9, the J call TRBJ2-5; D unclear. V lost 3 bases to trimming and J lost 4 bases, with 3 bases between them. Germline V gene sequence: CDR1 SEHNR, CDR2 FQNEAQ (reference sequence). This CDR3 spans 11 amino acids.

CDR3 nucleotide sequence: TGTGCCAGCAGCTTGGGGACAACTAATGAAAAACTGTTTTTT. It is translated as CASSLGTTNEKLFF. The V and J genes are TRBV5-6 and TRBJ1-4; D remains unclear. CDR3 size: 14 residues. Between the trimmed V and J ends, which lost 0 bases and 0 bases, there was a span of 3 bases. Germline V CDR1 and CDR2: SGHDT, YYEEEE. Full variable domain (remainder filled in from reference TRBV5-6 and TRBJ1-4): DAGVTQSPTHLIKTRGQQVTLRCSPKSGHDTVSWYQQALGQGPQFIFQYYEEEERQRGNFPDRFSGHQFPNYSSELNVNALLLGDSALYLCASSLGTTNEKLFFGSGTQLSVL.

Only one count was recorded for this clone. The chain carries TRBV19 and TRBJ2-3; 10 nucleotides line up with TRBD2. CDR1 and CDR2 (germline): LNHDA, SQIVND (reference sequence). The CDR3 covers 23 residues. V shed 5 bases, J shed 7 bases, and the junction held 33 bases outside the gene matches. CDR3 residues: CASSPKTRGWNSGRPNTSNTQYF. The CDR3 DNA sequence: TGTGCCAGTAGTCCTAAAACCAGGGGGTGGAATAGCGGGAGGCCCAACACCTCTAATACGCAGTATTTT.

There are a few counts of this clone. This chain links TRBV28 with TRBJ2-1, with 7 bases identical to TRBD2. Trimming at V came to 8 bases and at J to 2 bases, leaving 12 bases not matched to a gene. This CDR3 comprises 16 residues. Germline V CDR1 and CDR2: MDHEN, SYDVKM. CDR3 loop: CASVSRWGGAYNEQFF. The CDR3 bases are TGTGCCAGCGTATCCCGATGGGGGGGGGCCTACAATGAGCAGTTCTTC.

This chain joins TRBV4-3 and TRBJ1-3; TRBD1 might be the D (6 bases). CDR1 LGHNA and CDR2 YSLEER come from the germline V gene. The V and J ends lost 2 bases and 3 bases respectively, with 17 bases between them. The CDR3 has 17 amino acids. CDR3 amino acids: CASSQNLQGMGGNTIYF. The DNA of the CDR3 is TGCGCCAGCAGCCAAAACCTACAGGGCATGGGTGGAAACACCATATATTTT.

Remarks on this clone: In the same sample, other DNA sequences code for this CDR3. This sequence joins TRBV2 and TRBJ1-1; 11 bases fit TRBD1. The CDR3 consists of 15 residues. The V segment lost 7 bases and the J segment 10 bases; nucleotides outside the gene matches: 14. The germline CDR1 and CDR2 sequences are SNHLY and FYNNEI. The CDR3 DNA reads TGTGCCAGCACCGTGGGAGGTACCGGGACAGGGGGAGCTTTCTTT. The encoded protein is CASTVGGTGTGGAFF. The variable domain in full, completed from reference TRBV2 and TRBJ1-1, reads EPEVTQTPSHQVTQMGQEVILRCVPISNHLYFYWYRQILGQKVEFLVSFYNNEISEKSEIFDDQFSVERPDGSNFTLKIRSTKLEDSAMYFCASTVGGTGTGGAFFGQGTRLTVV.

The gene calls are TRBV4-1 and TRBJ1-3; maybe TRBD1 (5 bases). From germline, CDR1 is MGHRA and CDR2 YSYEKL. The CDR3 runs to 16 residues. The V end lost 2 bases, the J end lost 0 bases, and 11 bases lay between the germline ends. Here the CDR3 reads CASSQISDTSGNTIYF. DNA for the CDR3: TGCGCCAGCAGCCAAATCTCGGACACCTCTGGAAACACCATATATTTT.

V and J are TRBV28 and TRBJ2-4, with a tentative D call TRBD1 (5 bases). Germline V gene sequence: CDR1 MDHEN, CDR2 SYDVKM. V lost 5 bases and J 8 bases, leaving 13 bases between the germline ends. The CDR3 contains 13 residues. The DNA for the CDR3 is TGTGCCAGCAGTAGTACGCAGGGTTACATTCAGTACTTC. This translates into CASSSTQGYIQYF.

A few counts support this clone. The J gene is TRBJ2-1, the V gene TRBV4-1, with 7 bases matching TRBD2. The CDR3 covers 14 residues. J lost 7 bases, V lost 1 base, and 4 bases had no gene match. The germline V gene has CDR1 MGHRA and CDR2 YSYEKL. This CDR3 is CASSQGLRGNEQFF. CDR3 nucleotide sequence: TGCGCCAGCAGCCAAGGCTTGCGGGGGAATGAGCAGTTCTTC.

V gene TRBV7-8 combines with J gene TRBJ2-2, with a tentative D call TRBD2 (6 bases). The V end lost 5 bases, the J end lost 7 bases, and 14 bases lay between the germline ends. Germline V gene sequence: CDR1 SGHVS, CDR2 FQNEAQ. The CDR3 is 14 residues long. The chain's CDR3 is CASSQRRVGGELFF. The CDR3 region has the DNA TGTGCCAGCAGCCAGAGGAGGGTTGGCGGGGAGCTGTTTTTT. The whole variable domain, remainder taken from reference TRBV7-8 and TRBJ2-2, is GAGVSQSPRYKVAKRGQDVALRCDPISGHVSLFWYQQALGQGPEFLTYFQNEAQLDKSGLPSDRFFAERPEGSVSTLKIQRTQQEDSAVYLCASSQRRVGGELFFGEGSRLTVL.

The table lists this clone with a count of one. The rearrangement links TRBV6-5 to TRBJ2-7; TRBD1 might be the D (5 bases). V was cut by 4 bases and J by 6 bases, with 16 bases left in between. Germline CDR1 and CDR2: MNHEY and SVGAGI. The CDR3 sequence is 14 residues long. The chain's CDR3 is CASSSQQALREQYF. The CDR3 DNA is TGTGCCAGCAGTTCCCAACAGGCCCTCCGCGAGCAGTACTTC.

This chain joins TRBV6-6 and TRBJ1-4; the D gene is possibly TRBD1 (5 bases). There are 15 residues in the CDR3. CDR1 MNHNY and CDR2 SVGAGI come from the germline V gene (reference sequence). V lost 6 bases and J 6 bases, leaving 17 bases between the germline ends. CDR3 region: CASRKGGGGDEKLFF. CDR3 sequence (DNA): TGTGCCAGCAGGAAAGGTGGGGGGGGAGATGAAAAACTGTTTTTT.